This T cell receptor (beta chain) comes out of a study of T cell responses to AZD1222 COVID-19 vaccine. Overall study results and limits: None of the repertoires were sampled until the peak T cell response had passed. Regions 160-218 and 743-854 held dominance among vaccine-associated CD4 TCRs, which spanned spike. The reported proportion of spike-specific TCRs targeting unmutated variant regions was nearly half. A rise in Spike-specific TCR breadth and depth followed two AZD1222 doses.

Assay used: immunoSEQ multiplex PCR; TCRdb lists only in-frame clones, some missing. The table records about 140,000 clones, 90% to 95% of them present only once. Notes on this clone: As yet, its antigen is unknown.

This clonotype was sampled from an adult who received the AZD1222 COVID-19 vaccine. The sample was peripheral blood, taken 28 days after the second AZD1222 dose.

CDR3 in DNA: TGTGCCAGCTCATCGGACAGGGGCGAGCAGTACTTC. This sequence encodes CASSSDRGEQYF. V usage is TRBV18 and J usage is TRBJ2-7, with 9 bases aligning to TRBD1. V lost 5 bases to trimming and J lost 6 bases; unmatched junction nucleotides: 2. CDR1 and CDR2 from the germline V gene are KGHSH and LQKENI. This CDR3 is built from 12 residues.